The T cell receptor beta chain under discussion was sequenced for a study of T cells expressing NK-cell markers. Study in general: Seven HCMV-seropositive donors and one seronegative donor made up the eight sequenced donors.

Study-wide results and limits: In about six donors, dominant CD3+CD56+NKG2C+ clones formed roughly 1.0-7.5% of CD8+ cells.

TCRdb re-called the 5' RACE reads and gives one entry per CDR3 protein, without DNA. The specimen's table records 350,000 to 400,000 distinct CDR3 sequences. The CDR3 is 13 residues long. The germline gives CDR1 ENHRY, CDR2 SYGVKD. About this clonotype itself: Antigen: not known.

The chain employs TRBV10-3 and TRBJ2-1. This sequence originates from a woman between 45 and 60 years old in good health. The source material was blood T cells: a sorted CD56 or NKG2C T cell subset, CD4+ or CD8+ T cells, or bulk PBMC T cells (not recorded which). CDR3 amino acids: CAISEQNSGEQFF.